This T cell receptor (beta chain) was identified in a study of tumor-infiltrating lymphocytes in primary liver carcinoma. At the level of the study: Spanning 30 to 69 years of age, the patients were men and women. General study results and limits: Lesser overlap characterized tumor-adjacent and tumor-blood pairs relative to tumor region pairs.

The CDR3 length is 16 residues. The junction had 13 bases not matched to a gene; V was cut back by 7 bases and J by 8 bases. Germline lookup yields CDR1 SEHNR and CDR2 FQNEAQ (reference sequence). Researchers generated TCR beta cDNA from 500 ng of total RNA, relying on a constant-region primer. Three nested multiplex PCR rounds of slightly modified ARM-PCR generated TCR beta libraries. Investigators reported that the first two PCR rounds, at roughly 10 cycles each, used TRBV1-TRBV30 forward primers with a C-beta reverse primer. Using its own MiXCR run on the multiplex PCR reads, TCRdb lists one record per CDR3 protein. Counted here are approximately 92,000 distinct CDR3 sequences, around 68% occurring once; the ten biggest clones make up around 25%. Unsorted bulk tissue (roughly 17-32 mg) underwent RNA and DNA co-extraction. Each participant had primary liver carcinoma, and surgical resection was the treatment.

In this sample, this clonotype turned up many times. Its specificity is unknown. V is TRBV7-9 and J is TRBJ2-1; TRBD1 matches at 11 bases. The source is a man aged 35-49 years with primary liver carcinoma and hepatitis B virus infection. Specimen: tumor-adjacent normal liver tissue. CDR3: CASIPSGTGGIDEQFF. DNA for the CDR3: TGTGCCAGCATCCCCTCCGGGACAGGGGGTATCGATGAGCAGTTCTTC.